Listed here are 13 T cell receptor beta chains from one sample, sequenced in a study of shared clonotypes between healthy human individuals. Data came from immunoSEQ multiplex PCR; TCRdb stores just in-frame clones and leaves some out. The table shows fewer than 2.5 million clones, with 93% occurring only once. The sequenced material came from naive CD4+ T cells from PBMCs. Subset noted: CD45RA+ positively selected. These receptors all come from a man aged 18 to 30 in good health. Some clones in this sample may be carry-over from other donors' samples.

The V call is TRBV30, the J call TRBJ2-5, with 7 nucleotides matching TRBD2. The J segment lost 0 bases and the V segment lost 3 bases, leaving 10 bases of the junction unmatched. This CDR3 spans 16 amino acids. CDR1 is GTSNPN and CDR2 is SVGIG in the germline V gene (reference sequence). CDR3 nucleotides: TGTGCCTGGAGGGGGGGGGAGGGCTGGTACCAAGAGACCCAGTACTTC. This translates into CAWRGGEGWYQETQYF.

This chain joins TRBV30 and TRBJ2-3; maybe TRBD1 (5 bases). The CDR3 consists of 14 residues. Germline assignment: CDR1 GTSNPN and CDR2 SVGIG (reference sequence). V lost 8 bases and J lost 2, with 17 bases in between. CDR3 region: CALQEGADTDTQYF. In DNA, the CDR3 is TGTGCCCTACAGGAAGGGGCGGACACAGATACGCAGTATTTT. The full variable domain, its missing parts supplied by reference TRBV30 and TRBJ2-3, is SQTIHQWPATLVQPVGSPLSLECTVEGTSNPNLYWYRQAAGRGLQLLFYSVGIGQISSEVPQNLSASRPQDRQFILSSKKLLLSDSGFYLCALQEGADTDTQYFGPGTRLTVL.

This chain uses TRBV7-8 with TRBJ1-5, with D perhaps TRBD1 (6 bases). The CDR3 covers 15 residues. Per germline, CDR1 SGHVS and CDR2 FQNEAQ. The V end was cut by 0 bases, the J end by 2 bases, with 8 bases between. The CDR3, as DNA: TGTGCCAGCAGCTTAGCGGGGGGCGGCAATCAGCCCCAGCATTTT. Translation: CASSLAGGGNQPQHF.

V and J are TRBV7-9 and TRBJ2-7; 9 nucleotides match TRBD2. The germline CDR1 and CDR2 sequences are SEHNR and FQNEAQ (reference sequence). V shed 1 base and J 2 bases; nucleotides not matched to a gene: 6. This CDR3 spans 16 amino acids. The CDR3 DNA reads as TGTGCCAGCAGCTTAGACCCTGCTAGCGGGGCCTACGAGCAGTACTTC. Translation gives CASSLDPASGAYEQYF.

J is TRBJ1-1 and V is TRBV2; TRBD1 aligns across 11 bases. This CDR3 region has 15 residues. V shed 10 bases, J shed 1 base, and the junction held 8 bases outside the gene matches. The germline CDR1 and CDR2 sequences are SNHLY and FYNNEI. CDR3 in amino acids: CATTGQGARNTEAFF. As DNA, the CDR3 is TGTGCCACCACAGGACAGGGGGCGAGGAACACTGAAGCTTTCTTT.

The chain combines TRBV14 with TRBJ2-5, with D unresolved. Per the germline V gene, CDR1 is SGHDN and CDR2 is FVKESK. The CDR3 covers 12 residues. The V end lost 3 bases, the J end lost 3 bases, and 5 bases lay between the germline ends. CDR3 protein: CASSQAEETQYF. In DNA form, the CDR3 reads TGTGCCAGCAGCCAGGCTGAAGAGACCCAGTACTTC.

This sequence joins TRBV5-1 and TRBJ2-5, with D perhaps TRBD1 or TRBD2 (5 bases each). V was pared by 3 bases and J by 2 bases, with 14 bases between. The CDR3 is 15 residues long. Germline loops: CDR1 SGHRS, CDR2 YFSETQ. The CDR3 protein is CASSSGAQEQETQYF. The DNA for the CDR3 is TGCGCCAGCAGCTCCGGGGCACAGGAGCAAGAGACCCAGTACTTC.

The chain uses TRBV5-3 and TRBJ1-5, with D tentatively TRBD1 (6 bases). TRBV5-3 is recorded as an ORF, its role being uncertain. V lost 4 bases, J lost 5 bases, and 13 bases lay in between. The length of the CDR3 is 14 residues. For the CDR3, the DNA is TGTGCCAGAAGCCACGGACAGCTCGATCAGCCCCAGCATTTT. Encoded protein: CARSHGQLDQPQHF.

The gene calls are TRBV6-6 and TRBJ1-2; possible D gene TRBD1, 5 bases. The CDR3 is 13 residues long. The germline V gene encodes CDR1 MNHNY and CDR2 SVGAGI (reference sequence). V lost 6 bases to trimming and J lost 5 bases, with 13 bases between them. The CDR3 spells CASSRDGQYGYTF. The DNA for the CDR3 is TGTGCCAGCAGCCGGGACGGCCAATATGGCTACACCTTC.

This chain links TRBV28 with TRBJ2-4; D gene uncertain. The length of the CDR3 is 13 residues. Trimming took 3 bases from V and 9 from J, leaving 12 bases between them. Germline V gene lookup returns CDR1 MDHEN and CDR2 SYDVKM. CDR3 in amino acids: CASSFHEEFIQYF. The DNA for the CDR3 is TGTGCCAGCAGTTTCCATGAGGAGTTCATTCAGTACTTC.

In this sample, this clone turned up once. The J gene is TRBJ1-1, the V gene TRBV5-1; 7 positions agree with TRBD1. Germline V gene lookup returns CDR1 SGHRS and CDR2 YFSETQ. This CDR3 spans 13 amino acids. V lost 4 bases and J lost 5; bases outside the gene matches: 5. In DNA, the CDR3 is TGCGCCAGCAGCGAGACAGGGAGTACTGAAGCTTTCTTT. Encoded protein: CASSETGSTEAFF.

The CDR3 bases are TGTGCCAGCAGCTCTGGCGGGGGATCACCCCTCCACTTT. Translated: CASSSGGGSPLHF. This sequence joins TRBV5-6 and TRBJ1-6, with D possibly being TRBD1 (5 bases). From germline, CDR1 is SGHDT and CDR2 YYEEEE. Trimming took 3 bases from V and 10 from J, leaving 11 bases between them. This CDR3 has 13 residues.

The J gene is TRBJ1-5, the V gene TRBV27; possibly TRBD1 for D (6 bases). The CDR3 runs 14 residues. Germline CDR1 and CDR2: MNHEY and SMNVEV (reference sequence). V lost 4 bases, J lost 6 bases, and 13 bases lay in between. The CDR3 nucleotides read TGTGCCAGCAGTTGGGGGGCAGTCGGTCAGCCCCAGCATTTT. Encoded protein: CASSWGAVGQPQHF.